The 30 T cell receptor beta chains reported below all come from one sample, sequenced in a study of PD-1 blockade in classical Hodgkin lymphoma. Each patient relapsed following autologous stem cell transplantation, and prior brentuximab vedotin exposure differed. Here immunoSEQ multiplex PCR was the method, and the copy in TCRdb shows in-frame clones only, minus some. The data show 60,000 to 75,000 clones, with around 90% seen just once and about 9.6% held by the top ten. The starting material was peripheral blood mononuclear cells (PBMCs), obtained at baseline. The receptor set was obtained from a human donor with classical Hodgkin lymphoma.

This chain links TRBV5-1 with TRBJ1-4; the D is unclear. The germline V gene has CDR1 SGHRS and CDR2 YFSETQ. The CDR3 runs 16 residues. V was trimmed by 1 base and J by 8 bases, leaving 18 bases between them. The chain's CDR3 is CASSLRLLQNREKLFF. DNA for the CDR3: TGCGCCAGCAGCTTGCGTCTGCTTCAAAATCGCGAAAAACTGTTTTTT.

The chain carries TRBV19 and TRBJ1-6, with D maybe TRBD1 (5 bases). There are 13 residues in the CDR3. Trimming pared 4 bases from V and 5 bases from J, leaving 6 bases between. Germline V gene sequence: CDR1 LNHDA, CDR2 SQIVND (reference sequence). CDR3 in DNA: TGTGCCAGTAGTAGACAGCATAATTCACCCCTCCACTTT. This translates into CASSRQHNSPLHF.

The J gene is TRBJ2-7, the V gene TRBV4-1; 9 bases are shared with TRBD1. V lost 4 bases to trimming and J lost 5 bases; unmatched junction nucleotides: 6. The CDR3 spans 14 residues. CDR1 and CDR2 from the germline V gene are MGHRA and YSYEKL. This CDR3 is CASSPRTGDNEQYF. DNA of the CDR3: TGCGCCAGCAGCCCACGGACAGGGGATAACGAGCAGTACTTC.

The chain carries TRBV6-5 and TRBJ2-2, with D unclear. The ends were cut back, 5 bases at V and 6 bases at J, with 7 bases in the middle. The CDR3 is 12 amino acids. The germline CDR1 and CDR2 sequences are MNHEY and SVGAGI. The DNA for the CDR3 is TGTGCCAGCAGTCATCTACCCGGGGAGCTGTTTTTT. Protein sequence: CASSHLPGELFF.

V is TRBV6-5 and J is TRBJ2-3; D remains ambiguous. This CDR3 is built from 13 residues. The germline V gene encodes CDR1 MNHEY and CDR2 SVGAGI. Between the trimmed V and J ends, which lost 6 bases and 6 bases, there was a span of 13 bases. CDR3 nucleotides: TGTGCCAGCAGGGATTTTATCTTGGATACGCAGTATTTT. This codes for CASRDFILDTQYF.

The rearrangement joins TRBV7-9 to TRBJ2-1; D is uncertain. The CDR3 loop spans 13 amino acids. V was trimmed by 1 base and J by 8 bases, leaving 9 bases between them. The V gene's germline CDR1 is SEHNR and CDR2 FQNEAQ (reference sequence). The CDR3 spells CASSLGGRDEQFF. The CDR3 DNA is TGTGCCAGCAGCTTAGGCGGACGCGATGAGCAGTTCTTC.

V gene TRBV5-4 combines with J gene TRBJ2-5; TRBD1 agrees at 9 bases. Germline V CDR1 and CDR2: SGHNT, YYREEE (reference sequence). This CDR3 has 14 residues. J gave up 4 bases and V 4 bases, and 5 bases lay outside the gene matches. The CDR3 loop is CASSRGQGGETQYF. In DNA, the CDR3 is TGTGCCAGCAGCCGGGGACAGGGTGGAGAGACCCAGTACTTC.

The chain links TRBV7-9 to TRBJ2-2, with 10 bases fitting TRBD2. The trim removed 5 bases at V and 4 bases at J, leaving 4 bases unmatched. Germline CDR1 is SEHNR and CDR2 is FQNEAQ (reference sequence). This CDR3 spans 15 amino acids. The CDR3 reads CASSARTSGTGELFF. The CDR3 region has the DNA TGTGCCAGCAGCGCCCGGACTAGCGGCACCGGGGAGCTGTTTTTT.

The V gene is TRBV5-4, the J gene TRBJ2-7, with 9 bases matching TRBD2. The trim removed 4 bases at V and 4 bases at J, leaving 9 bases unmatched. In germline, CDR1 is SGHNT, CDR2 YYREEE (reference sequence). The CDR3 length is 15 residues. The CDR3 DNA follows: TGTGCCAGCAGCCAAGGACTAGCGTCGACTTACGAGCAGTACTTC. The encoded protein is CASSQGLASTYEQYF.

The CDR3 spells CASNFPGRNEKLFF. CDR3 DNA: TGTGCCAGTAATTTCCCAGGTAGAAATGAAAAACTGTTTTTT. The chain employs TRBV19 and TRBJ1-4; D not certain. Trimming removed 7 bases from V and 5 bases from J, with 14 bases in between. Germline loops: CDR1 LNHDA, CDR2 SQIVND (reference sequence). The CDR3 has 14 amino acids.

The chain recombines TRBV5-8 with TRBJ1-2; TRBD1 matches 10 bases. Losses at the gene ends were 6 bases for V and 2 bases for J; bases not matched to a gene: 10. Germline V gives CDR1 SGHTS, CDR2 YDEGEE. This CDR3 region has 16 residues. As DNA, the CDR3 is TGTGCCAGCACCGGGACAGGGGTTAAGTTGAACTATGGCTACACCTTC. This sequence encodes CASTGTGVKLNYGYTF.

CDR3 sequence reads: CASSSAGIYEQYF. The CDR3 DNA reads TGTGCCAGCAGCTCGGCGGGGATCTACGAGCAGTACTTC. The rearrangement uses TRBV11-1 and TRBJ2-7, with D maybe TRBD2 (6 bases). The CDR3 is 13 residues long. The V end lost 4 bases, the J end lost 3 bases, and 10 bases lay between the germline ends. Germline loops: CDR1 SGHAT, CDR2 FQDESV (reference sequence).

J is TRBJ1-1 and V is TRBV6-1; D is uncertain. CDR1 is MNHNS and CDR2 is SASEGT in the germline V gene. CDR3 length: 13 residues. Trimming left V 7 bases short and J 0 bases short, with 9 bases between. The CDR3 sequence is CASTWEVNTEAFF. The CDR3 region has the DNA TGTGCCAGCACGTGGGAAGTGAACACTGAAGCTTTCTTT.

This chain uses TRBV2 with TRBJ2-5; D gene ambiguous. Between the trimmed V and J ends, which lost 5 bases and 11 bases, there was a span of 15 bases. The CDR3 consists of 12 residues. The germline V gene encodes CDR1 SNHLY and CDR2 FYNNEI. The CDR3 region has the DNA TGTGCCAGCAGTACTTCCAACGATGAGCAGTACTTC. Encoded protein: CASSTSNDEQYF.

The genes are TRBV7-2 and TRBJ2-3, with unresolved D. Germline loops: CDR1 SGHTA, CDR2 FQGNSA. This CDR3 is 15 amino acids long. V lost 5 bases and J 1 base, leaving 13 bases between the germline ends. The CDR3 here is CASSARTPRTDTQYF. CDR3 DNA sequence: TGTGCCAGCAGCGCCAGGACGCCTCGCACAGATACGCAGTATTTT.

The gene calls are TRBV7-9 and TRBJ1-3; D possibly corresponds to TRBD1 (5 bases). Germline-derived CDR1 and CDR2 are SEHNR and FQNEAQ (reference sequence). The CDR3 totals 14 residues. Trimming pared 5 bases from V and 8 bases from J, leaving 16 bases between. The chain's CDR3 is CASSLRVLSDTIYF. CDR3 DNA: TGTGCCAGCAGCCTCAGGGTCTTGAGCGACACCATATATTTT.

V usage is TRBV11-2 and J usage is TRBJ2-5; D is possibly TRBD1 (6 bases). V was shortened by 6 bases and J by 4 bases, with 15 bases between the two germline ends. This CDR3 contains 14 residues. Germline-derived CDR1 and CDR2 are SGHAT and FQNNGV. The CDR3 spells CASRRIQGRETQYF. In nucleotides, the CDR3 is TGTGCCAGCAGACGAATACAGGGTCGAGAGACCCAGTACTTC.

V usage is TRBV5-1 and J usage is TRBJ2-3, with 11 bases fitting TRBD2. Germline values: CDR1 SGHRS, CDR2 YFSETQ. Unmatched junction bases numbered 9, after V lost 0 bases and J lost 6 bases. CDR3 length: 17 residues. The CDR3 nucleotides are TGCGCCAGCAGCTTGGTGGGACTAGCGGAGCTGGGGGATACGCAGTATTTT. As protein: CASSLVGLAELGDTQYF.

This clone was counted a few times. The chain combines TRBV27 with TRBJ2-7; D not certain. V was trimmed by 2 bases and J by 1 base, leaving 9 bases between them. Germline CDR1 and CDR2: MNHEY and SMNVEV (reference sequence). This CDR3 region has 14 residues. CDR3 DNA sequence: TGTGCCAGCAGTTTAGGTGCTACTTCCTACGAGCAGTACTTC. Residues: CASSLGATSYEQYF.

The V gene is TRBV28, the J gene TRBJ1-4; no definite D call. V lost 2 bases, J lost 8 bases, and 12 bases lay in between. This CDR3 is 14 amino acids long. Germline values: CDR1 MDHEN, CDR2 SYDVKM. The CDR3 protein is CASSLGMGLEKLFF. CDR3 DNA: TGTGCCAGCAGTTTAGGCATGGGATTGGAAAAACTGTTTTTT.

The CDR3 region has the DNA TGTGCCAGAAACTCCCCTGGGGTAAGCTCCTACAATGAGCAGTTCTTC. This codes for CARNSPGVSSYNEQFF. The gene calls are TRBV5-3 and TRBJ2-1; D not resolved. TRBV5-3 is labeled an ORF, and its function is uncertain. Trimming stripped 6 bases from V and 0 bases from J, with 16 bases between. The CDR3 spans 16 residues.

The gene calls are TRBV5-4 and TRBJ2-3, with 7 nucleotides matching TRBD1. The J segment lost 4 bases and the V segment lost 5 bases, leaving 7 bases of the junction unmatched. CDR3 length: 14 residues. Germline CDR1 SGHNT, CDR2 YYREEE (reference sequence). CDR3 DNA: TGTGCCAGCAGTCACCAAGGGGGCGCAGATACGCAGTATTTT. It translates to CASSHQGGADTQYF.

The V and J genes are TRBV28 and TRBJ2-7; D unresolved. V was clipped by 4 bases and J by 3 bases, with 16 bases between them. Per germline, CDR1 MDHEN and CDR2 SYDVKM. The CDR3 runs 15 residues. CDR3 sequence reads: CASSSADGAVYEQYF. DNA for the CDR3: TGTGCCAGCAGTTCCGCGGATGGTGCTGTCTACGAGCAGTACTTC.

This chain uses TRBV10-3 with TRBJ1-1, with 7 bases identical to TRBD1. The germline gives CDR1 ENHRY, CDR2 SYGVKD. Germline trimming cut 6 bases from V and 5 bases from J; bases unmatched to any gene: 0. This CDR3 spans 11 amino acids. The CDR3 reads CAIRQGTEAFF. Written as DNA, the CDR3 is TGTGCCATCAGACAGGGGACTGAAGCTTTCTTT.

The chain uses TRBV13 and TRBJ1-2; perhaps TRBD1 as D (5 bases). V gave up 4 bases and J gave up 4 bases, with 16 bases separating them. The CDR3 length is 15 residues. Germline-derived CDR1 and CDR2 are PRHDT and FYEKMQ (reference sequence). The CDR3 nucleotides read TGTGCCAGCAGCTCGCTCCGGGACTCGGGCTATGGCTACACCTTC. As protein: CASSSLRDSGYGYTF.

The chain carries TRBV5-5 and TRBJ2-1, with a weak D call TRBD2 (5 bases). The CDR3 loop spans 13 amino acids. Trimming cost V 2 bases and J 8 bases, with 11 bases left between them. CDR1 is SGHKS, CDR2 YYEKEE, per germline (reference sequence). The CDR3, as DNA: TGTGCCAGCAGCTTTAACGCGGGCTATGAGCAGTTCTTC. This gives the protein CASSFNAGYEQFF.

The chain links TRBV19 to TRBJ1-5; TRBD1 might be the D (6 bases). The ends were cut back, 3 bases at V and 7 bases at J, with 13 bases in the middle. The CDR3 spans 14 residues. Germline assignment: CDR1 LNHDA and CDR2 SQIVND (reference sequence). The CDR3 coding sequence is TGTGCCAGTAGTATCGGCGAGGGGGGCCAGCCCCAGCATTTT. Amino acids: CASSIGEGGQPQHF. Full variable domain (remainder filled in from reference TRBV19 and TRBJ1-5): DGGITQSPKYLFRKEGQNVTLSCEQNLNHDAMYWYRQDPGQGLRLIYYSQIVNDFQKGDIAEGYSVSREKKESFPLTVTSAQKNPTAFYLCASSIGEGGQPQHFGDGTRLSIL.

CDR3: CASSIAGGSYEQYF. Here the CDR3 DNA reads TGTGCCAGCAGTATAGCGGGGGGCTCCTACGAGCAGTACTTC. The V and J genes are TRBV27 and TRBJ2-7, with TRBD2 matching over 10 bases. CDR3 size: 14 residues. Trimming at V came to 5 bases and at J to 0 bases, leaving 1 base not matched to a gene. CDR1 is MNHEY, CDR2 SMNVEV, per germline (reference sequence).

The V call is TRBV27, the J call TRBJ1-1; no definite D call. The CDR3 sequence is 13 residues long. V lost 8 bases and J 4 bases, leaving 14 bases between the germline ends. From germline, CDR1 is MNHEY and CDR2 SMNVEV (reference sequence). CDR3 sequence: CASSLRAGTEAFF. The CDR3, as DNA: TGTGCCAGCTCGTTACGAGCGGGCACTGAAGCTTTCTTT.

The chain recombines TRBV7-2 with TRBJ2-1; D is unresolved. This CDR3 contains 12 residues. The germline CDR1 and CDR2 sequences are SGHTA and FQGNSA. V was trimmed by 4 bases and J by 8 bases, leaving 9 bases between them. The CDR3 DNA reads as TGTGCCAGCAGCTCCAGTATATATGAGCAGTTCTTC. Residues: CASSSSIYEQFF.